Each of the 18 T cell receptor beta chains below was sequenced from the same sample in a study of vaccination and CD4 T cells after COVID-19 (dated by TCRdb to between 2021 and 2024). These receptors' targets are unknown. This specimen's treatment or condition label, interpreted: approximately nine-day PBMC culture with coronavirus spike peptide pools or control peptides (ViraFEST assay). Library preparation used PCR. Sequencing took place on an Illumina iSeq 100. DNA from cultured CD4+ T cells was subjected to TCR sequencing with the Oncomine TCR Beta short-read assay at the Johns Hopkins FTIC core. TCRdb took the public reads, trimmed them with fastp at Q25, ran MiXCR for clone calling and kept in-frame beta chains. Identical CDR3 protein sequences are pooled into one entry, listed with their most common genes and DNA. The sample records under 15,000 distinct CDR3 sequences, around 55% of which are singletons. In total, the top ten clones hold roughly 10% of the sample.

Input material: CD4+ T cells from blood, cultured in vitro. The source of these receptors is a human donor who had recovered from COVID-19.

The V gene is TRBV24-1, the J gene TRBJ2-7; D is possibly TRBD2 (6 bases). Trimming stripped 4 bases from V and 1 base from J, with 10 bases between. The germline V gene has CDR1 KGHDR and CDR2 SFDVKD. This CDR3 has 14 residues. This chain's CDR3 is CATSEGGTSYEQYF. For the CDR3, the DNA is TGTGCCACCAGTGAGGGCGGGACTTCCTACGAGCAGTACTTC.

This clonotype was observed a single time. This chain connects TRBV28 to TRBJ1-2; D uncertain. The germline gives CDR1 MDHEN, CDR2 SYDVKM. The germline V and J ends were trimmed by 6 bases and 8 bases, with 16 bases remaining between them. The CDR3 is 13 amino acids. The DNA for the CDR3 is TGTGCCAGCAGATTCATCCCCCTGGGGGGCTACACCTTC. Translation gives CASRFIPLGGYTF.

This sequence joins TRBV28 and TRBJ1-2, with 7 positions matching TRBD1. This CDR3 has 14 residues. V lost 9 bases and J lost 8; bases outside the gene matches: 15. CDR1 and CDR2 from the germline V gene are MDHEN and SYDVKM. In DNA form, the CDR3 reads TGTGCCAGTAAATCGACAGGGCGAGGTTTGGGCTACACCTTC. The encoded protein is CASKSTGRGLGYTF.

The chain is built from TRBV7-9 and TRBJ1-1, with 7 bases that match TRBD1. Germline V lookup: CDR1 SEHNR, CDR2 FQNEAQ (reference sequence). After removal of 2 bases from V and 11 bases from J, the junction contained 17 bases not matched to a gene. This CDR3 is built from 16 residues. Here the CDR3 DNA reads TGTGCCAGCAGCTTACCCTCCCCGGGGGCAGGGGGGGGTGCTTTCTTT. Amino acid sequence: CASSLPSPGAGGGAFF. Using reference TRBV7-9 and TRBJ1-1 for the parts outside the CDR3, the full variable domain is DTGVSQNPRHKITKRGQNVTFRCDPISEHNRLYWYRQTLGQGPEFLTYFQNEAQLEKSRLLSDRFSAERPKGSFSTLEIQRTEQGDSAMYLCASSLPSPGAGGGAFFGQGTRLTVV.

This clonotype is labeled large. This sequence joins TRBV24-1 and TRBJ2-1; possible D gene TRBD1, 6 bases. The CDR3 spans 11 residues. With 9 bases removed from V and 14 bases from J, the gap between germline ends came to 16 bases. Per the germline V gene, CDR1 is KGHDR and CDR2 is SFDVKD. CDR3: CATGTSLGKFF. The CDR3 nucleotides are TGTGCCACCGGGACAAGCCTCGGGAAGTTCTTC.

This chain connects TRBV28 to TRBJ2-5; tentatively, D is TRBD2 (7 bases). The V end lost 4 bases, the J end lost 7 bases, and 19 bases lay between the germline ends. CDR1 is MDHEN and CDR2 is SYDVKM in the germline V gene. The CDR3 has 15 amino acids. CDR3 coding DNA: TGTGCCAGCAGTTCCACAGCGGGGAGGGGGGTGACCCAGTACTTC. Translated, it gives CASSSTAGRGVTQYF.

This clonotype was seen more than once but under ten times. The CDR3 protein is CASRRGTLNTEAFF. The CDR3 DNA reads TGTGCCAGCAGACGAGGGACCTTGAACACTGAAGCTTTCTTT. The V gene is TRBV12-3 or TRBV12-4, the J gene TRBJ1-1; possibly TRBD1 for D (5 bases). V was trimmed by 6 bases and J by 0 bases, leaving 11 bases between them. CDR3 length: 14 residues.

The genes are TRBV6-1 and TRBJ1-6; D is ambiguous. The CDR3 loop spans 15 amino acids. V lost 0 bases, J lost 9 bases, and 12 bases lay in between. Germline assignment: CDR1 MNHNS and CDR2 SASEGT. CDR3 sequence reads: CASSEAVQDGSPLHF. DNA of the CDR3: TGTGCCAGCAGTGAAGCGGTTCAAGACGGTTCACCCCTCCACTTT.

V and J are TRBV7-3 and TRBJ2-1; TRBD2 agrees at 9 bases. Germline-derived CDR1 and CDR2 are SGHTA and FQGTGA. The V gene end was trimmed by 5 bases and the J gene end by 2 bases; junction bases not matched to a gene: 4. CDR3 length: 15 residues. This CDR3 reads CASSLGTSPYNEQFF. CDR3 DNA sequence: TGTGCCAGCAGCCTCGGGACTAGCCCCTACAATGAGCAGTTCTTC. The variable domain in full, completed from reference TRBV7-3 and TRBJ2-1, reads GAGVSQTPSNKVTEKGKYVELRCDPISGHTALYWYRQSLGQGPEFLIYFQGTGAADDSGLPNDRFFAVRPEGSVSTLKIQRTERGDSAVYLCASSLGTSPYNEQFFGPGTRLTVL.

The V call is TRBV5-1, the J call TRBJ2-1; no clear D gene. The CDR3 runs to 15 residues. The germline V and J ends were trimmed by 2 bases and 0 bases, with 9 bases remaining between them. Germline V gene sequence: CDR1 SGHRS, CDR2 YFSETQ. The CDR3, as DNA: TGCGCCAGCAGCTTAAGTGCCGACTCCTACAATGAGCAGTTCTTC. It encodes CASSLSADSYNEQFF.

The rearrangement uses TRBV6-5 and TRBJ1-2, with D possibly matching TRBD1 (5 bases). This CDR3 is built from 13 residues. In germline, CDR1 is MNHEY, CDR2 SVGAGI. The V and J ends lost 3 bases and 6 bases respectively, with 11 bases between them. CDR3: CASSYLGTDGYTF. CDR3 sequence (DNA): TGTGCCAGCAGTTATCTAGGGACTGATGGCTACACCTTC.

Within the sample, this clonotype is medium-sized. V is TRBV29-1 and J is TRBJ2-5, with 8 bases aligning to TRBD1. V was clipped by 6 bases and J by 6 bases; unmatched bases: 6. From germline, CDR1 is SQVTM and CDR2 ANQGSEA. The CDR3 contains 12 residues. The CDR3 DNA is TGCAGCGTCCTACAGGGGGGAAAGACCCAGTACTTC. Residues: CSVLQGGKTQYF.

In its sample, this clonotype was seen once. The V and J genes are TRBV20-1 and TRBJ2-7, with 7 bases identical to TRBD1. The CDR3 contains 15 residues. The V segment lost 0 bases and the J segment 2 bases; nucleotides outside the gene matches: 7. The V gene's germline CDR1 is DFQATT and CDR2 SNEGSKA (reference sequence). CDR3 sequence reads: CSARDRIQGAYEQYF. CDR3 bases: TGCAGTGCTAGAGATAGGATCCAGGGGGCCTACGAGCAGTACTTC.

The chain joins TRBV28 to TRBJ2-5; D is tentatively TRBD1 or TRBD2 (5 bases each). V shed 6 bases and J shed 0 bases, with 35 bases lying between them. The CDR3 loop spans 22 amino acids. The germline V gene encodes CDR1 MDHEN and CDR2 SYDVKM. The CDR3 spells CASSHTSKAYHPGPRDQETQYF. The CDR3 nucleotides are TGTGCCAGCAGCCACACATCTAAGGCTTATCATCCGGGGCCACGGGACCAAGAGACCCAGTACTTC.

The chain employs TRBV20-1 and TRBJ1-1; D is unresolved. Germline CDR1 is DFQATT and CDR2 is SNEGSKA (reference sequence). Between the trimmed V and J ends, which lost 6 bases and 0 bases, there was a span of 5 bases. The CDR3 loop spans 11 amino acids. The DNA of the CDR3 is TGCAGTGCCCTGATGAACACTGAAGCTTTCTTT. It encodes CSALMNTEAFF.

The chain links TRBV19 to TRBJ1-1, with 9 bases aligning to TRBD1. The J segment lost 0 bases and the V segment lost 6 bases, leaving 2 bases of the junction unmatched. CDR1 and CDR2 (germline): LNHDA, SQIVND (reference sequence). The CDR3 has 14 amino acids. The CDR3 DNA reads TGTGCCAGTAGGGGACAGGGAATGAACACTGAAGCTTTCTTT. It translates to CASRGQGMNTEAFF. Complete variable domain (other parts from reference TRBV19 and TRBJ1-1): DGGITQSPKYLFRKEGQNVTLSCEQNLNHDAMYWYRQDPGQGLRLIYYSQIVNDFQKGDIAEGYSVSREKKESFPLTVTSAQKNPTAFYLCASRGQGMNTEAFFGQGTRLTVV.

This chain joins TRBV6-1 and TRBJ2-3; possibly TRBD1 for D (5 bases). The CDR3 spans 17 residues. Trimming took 6 bases from V and 2 from J, leaving 21 bases between them. Per germline, CDR1 MNHNS and CDR2 SASEGT. CDR3 amino acids: CASRPPWGRANTDTQYF. The DNA of the CDR3 is TGTGCCAGCAGGCCCCCTTGGGGCAGGGCTAACACAGATACGCAGTATTTT.

The rearrangement links TRBV20-1 to TRBJ2-7, with a possible D match to TRBD2 (5 bases). The CDR3 has 15 amino acids. V lost 3 bases to trimming and J lost 0 bases, with 15 bases between them. The V gene's germline CDR1 is DFQATT and CDR2 SNEGSKA (reference sequence). CDR3 residues: CSASLADSSSYEQYF. Written as DNA, the CDR3 is TGCAGTGCTAGTCTTGCGGACTCCAGCTCCTACGAGCAGTACTTC.